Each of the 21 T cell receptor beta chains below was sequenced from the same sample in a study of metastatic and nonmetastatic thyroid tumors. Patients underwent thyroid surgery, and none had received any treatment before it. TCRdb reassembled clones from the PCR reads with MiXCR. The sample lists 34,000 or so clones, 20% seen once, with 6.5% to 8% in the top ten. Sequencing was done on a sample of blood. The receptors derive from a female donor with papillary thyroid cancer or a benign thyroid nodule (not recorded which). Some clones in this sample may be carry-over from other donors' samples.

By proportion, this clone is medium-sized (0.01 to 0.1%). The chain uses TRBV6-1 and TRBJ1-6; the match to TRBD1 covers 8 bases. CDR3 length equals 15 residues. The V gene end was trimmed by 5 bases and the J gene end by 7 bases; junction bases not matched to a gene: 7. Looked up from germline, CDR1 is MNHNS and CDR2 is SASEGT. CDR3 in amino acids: CASSSWGTGNSPLHF. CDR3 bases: TGTGCCAGCAGTTCATGGGGGACAGGAAATTCACCCCTCCACTTT.

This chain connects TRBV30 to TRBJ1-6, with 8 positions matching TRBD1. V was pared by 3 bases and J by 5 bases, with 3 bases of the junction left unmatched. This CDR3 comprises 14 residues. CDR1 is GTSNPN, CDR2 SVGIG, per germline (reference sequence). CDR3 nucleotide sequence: TGTGCCTGGAGGGGGACAGGAGATAATTCACCCCTCCACTTT. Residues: CAWRGTGDNSPLHF.

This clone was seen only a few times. The CDR3 nucleotides are TGTGCCACCGCGACCAGGGCTGGAAACACCATATATTTT. This translates into CATATRAGNTIYF. The chain couples TRBV27 to TRBJ1-3, with D possibly TRBD1 on 5 matching bases. Trimming shortened V by 10 bases and J by 2 bases, and 12 bases separated the two germline ends. This CDR3 has 13 residues. The V gene's germline CDR1 is MNHEY and CDR2 SMNVEV (reference sequence).

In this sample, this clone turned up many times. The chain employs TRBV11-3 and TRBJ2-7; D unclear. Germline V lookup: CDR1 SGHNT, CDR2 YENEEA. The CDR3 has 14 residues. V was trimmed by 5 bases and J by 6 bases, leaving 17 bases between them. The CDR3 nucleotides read TGTGCCAGCAGCCCCCAATTTCTACACTCCGAGCAGTACTTC. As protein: CASSPQFLHSEQYF. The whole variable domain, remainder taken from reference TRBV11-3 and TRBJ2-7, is EAGVVQSPRYKIIEKKQPVAFWCNPISGHNTLYWYLQNLGQGPELLIRYENEEAVDDSQLPKDRFSAERLKGVDSTLKIQPAELGDSAVYLCASSPQFLHSEQYFGPGTRLTVT.

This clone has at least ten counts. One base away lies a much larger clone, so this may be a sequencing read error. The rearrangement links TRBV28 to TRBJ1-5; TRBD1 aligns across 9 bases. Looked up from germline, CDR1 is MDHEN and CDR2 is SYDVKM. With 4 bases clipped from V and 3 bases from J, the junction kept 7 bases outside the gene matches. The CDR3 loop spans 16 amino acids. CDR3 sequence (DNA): TGTGCCAGCAGTTCAACAGGGGGCTTGAACAATCAGCCCCAGCATTTT. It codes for CASSSTGGLNNQPQHF.

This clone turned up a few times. The chain's CDR3 is CASSYGGQGGYEQYF. CDR3 nucleotides: TGTGCCAGCAGTTACGGAGGACAGGGAGGCTACGAGCAGTACTTC. The chain is built from TRBV6-2 or TRBV6-3 and TRBJ2-7, with TRBD1 identical over 8 bases. Germline lookup yields CDR1 MNHEY and CDR2 SVGEGT. The junction had 6 bases not matched to a gene; V was cut back by 2 bases and J by 3 bases. The CDR3 totals 15 residues.

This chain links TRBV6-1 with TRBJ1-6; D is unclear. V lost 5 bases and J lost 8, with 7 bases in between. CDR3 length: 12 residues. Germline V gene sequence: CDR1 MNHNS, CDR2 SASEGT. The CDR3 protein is CASSHRDSPLHF. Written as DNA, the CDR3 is TGTGCCAGCAGTCACAGAGATTCACCCCTCCACTTT.

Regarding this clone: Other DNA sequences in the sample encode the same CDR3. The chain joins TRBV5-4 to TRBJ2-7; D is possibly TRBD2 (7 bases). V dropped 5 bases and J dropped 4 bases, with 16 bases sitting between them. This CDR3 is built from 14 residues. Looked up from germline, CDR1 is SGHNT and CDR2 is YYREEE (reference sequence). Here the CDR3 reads CASSPGGRAYEQYF. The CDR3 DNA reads TGTGCCAGCAGTCCGGGGGGCAGGGCTTACGAGCAGTACTTC.

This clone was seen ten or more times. The CDR3 DNA follows: TGTGCCAGTGAGACGGGACAGCTTAACTATGGCTACACCTTC. Its translation is CASETGQLNYGYTF. The chain uses TRBV2 and TRBJ1-2; 7 bases match TRBD1. With V trimmed by 9 bases and J by 1 base, 8 bases remained unmatched. CDR1 is SNHLY, CDR2 FYNNEI, per germline. The length of the CDR3 is 14 residues. The variable domain in full, with the rest retrieved from reference TRBV2 and TRBJ1-2, is EPEVTQTPSHQVTQMGQEVILRCVPISNHLYFYWYRQILGQKVEFLVSFYNNEISEKSEIFDDQFSVERPDGSNFTLKIRSTKLEDSAMYFCASETGQLNYGYTFGSGTRLTVV.

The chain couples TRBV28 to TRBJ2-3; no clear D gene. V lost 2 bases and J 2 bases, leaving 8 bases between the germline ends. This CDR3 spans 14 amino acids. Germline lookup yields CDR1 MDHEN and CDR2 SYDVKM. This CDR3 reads CASSLRGDTDTQYF. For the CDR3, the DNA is TGTGCCAGCAGTTTACGAGGCGACACAGATACGCAGTATTTT.

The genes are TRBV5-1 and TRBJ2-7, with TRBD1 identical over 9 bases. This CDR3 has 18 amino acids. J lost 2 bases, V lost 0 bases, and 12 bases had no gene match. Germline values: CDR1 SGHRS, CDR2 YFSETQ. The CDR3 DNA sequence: TGCGCCAGCAGCTTGGCTCCCTGGGACAGGGTGGCCACCTACGAGCAGTACTTC. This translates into CASSLAPWDRVATYEQYF.

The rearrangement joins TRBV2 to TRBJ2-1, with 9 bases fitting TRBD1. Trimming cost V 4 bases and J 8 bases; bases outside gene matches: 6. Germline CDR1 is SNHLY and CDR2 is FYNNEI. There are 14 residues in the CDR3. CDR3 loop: CASSADRGGHEQFF. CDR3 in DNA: TGTGCCAGCAGTGCGGACAGGGGTGGCCATGAGCAGTTCTTC.

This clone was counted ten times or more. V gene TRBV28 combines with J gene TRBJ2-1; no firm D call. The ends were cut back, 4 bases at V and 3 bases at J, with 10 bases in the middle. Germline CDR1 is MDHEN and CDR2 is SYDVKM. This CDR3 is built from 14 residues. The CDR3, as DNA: TGTGCCAGCAGTTACGACGGATTCTACAATGAGCAGTTCTTC. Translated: CASSYDGFYNEQFF.

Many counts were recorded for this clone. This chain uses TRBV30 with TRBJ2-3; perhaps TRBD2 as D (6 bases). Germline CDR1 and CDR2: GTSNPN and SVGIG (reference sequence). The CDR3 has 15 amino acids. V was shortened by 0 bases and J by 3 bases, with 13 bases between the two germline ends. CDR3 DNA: TGTGCCTGGAGTGTACGGAGGGCAGCAACAGATACGCAGTATTTT. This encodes CAWSVRRAATDTQYF.

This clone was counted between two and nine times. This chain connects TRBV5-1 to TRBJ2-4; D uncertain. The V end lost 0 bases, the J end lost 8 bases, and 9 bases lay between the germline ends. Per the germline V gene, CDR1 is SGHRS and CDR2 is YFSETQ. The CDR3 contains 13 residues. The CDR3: CASSLVVGDIQYF. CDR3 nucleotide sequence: TGCGCCAGCAGCTTGGTGGTTGGGGACATTCAGTACTTC. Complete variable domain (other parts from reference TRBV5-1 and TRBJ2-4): KAGVTQTPRYLIKTRGQQVTLSCSPISGHRSVSWYQQTPGQGLQFLFEYFSETQRNKGNFPGRFSGRQFSNSRSEMNVSTLELGDSALYLCASSLVVGDIQYFGAGTRLSVL.

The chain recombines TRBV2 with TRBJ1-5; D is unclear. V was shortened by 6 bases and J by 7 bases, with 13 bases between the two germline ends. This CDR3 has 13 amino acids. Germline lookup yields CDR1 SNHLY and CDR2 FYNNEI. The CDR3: CASSAAGGQPQHF. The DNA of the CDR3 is TGTGCCAGCAGCGCGGCCGGCGGGCAGCCCCAGCATTTT.

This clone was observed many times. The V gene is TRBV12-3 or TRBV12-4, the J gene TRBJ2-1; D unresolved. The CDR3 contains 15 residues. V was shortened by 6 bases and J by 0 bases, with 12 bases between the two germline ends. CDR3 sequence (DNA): TGTGCCAGCAGCGTGACGGGCCTCTCCTACAATGAGCAGTTCTTC. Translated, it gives CASSVTGLSYNEQFF.

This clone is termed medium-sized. The CDR3 DNA reads as TGTGCCAGCAGCCAAGTGCGTTATGGCTACACCTTC. This sequence encodes CASSQVRYGYTF. The chain joins TRBV3-1 to TRBJ1-2, with D hard to call. Germline CDR1 LGHDT, CDR2 YNNKEL (reference sequence). The V end lost 1 base, the J end lost 5 bases, and 5 bases lay between the germline ends. The CDR3 has 12 residues.

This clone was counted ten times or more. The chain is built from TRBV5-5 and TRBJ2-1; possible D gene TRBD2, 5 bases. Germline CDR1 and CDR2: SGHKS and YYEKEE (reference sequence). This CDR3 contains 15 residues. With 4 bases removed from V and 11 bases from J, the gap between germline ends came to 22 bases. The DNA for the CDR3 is TGTGCCAGCAGCCCCCCCCTCCACCTAGCACCCAAGCAGTTCTTC. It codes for CASSPPLHLAPKQFF.

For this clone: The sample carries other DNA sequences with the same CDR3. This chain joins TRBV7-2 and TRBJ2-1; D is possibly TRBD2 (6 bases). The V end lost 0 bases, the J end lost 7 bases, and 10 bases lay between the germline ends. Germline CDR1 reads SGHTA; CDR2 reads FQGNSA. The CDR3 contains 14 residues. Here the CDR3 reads CASSLAAGANEQFF. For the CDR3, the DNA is TGTGCCAGCAGCTTAGCAGCGGGCGCAAATGAGCAGTTCTTC.

The CDR3 bases are TGTGCCAGCTCCCAGGGGAGGGATCAGCCCCAGCATTTT. This gives the protein CASSQGRDQPQHF. This chain links TRBV18 with TRBJ1-5; the D gene is possibly TRBD1 (6 bases). Germline V gene sequence: CDR1 KGHSH, CDR2 LQKENI. The CDR3 extends over 13 amino acids. V gave up 6 bases and J gave up 5 bases, with 11 bases separating them.